These 21 T cell receptor beta chains originate from one sample sequenced in a study of blood T cell repertoires in COVID-19. Clones were read by immunoSEQ multiplex PCR, and TCRdb kept only the in-frame ones, dropping some. The repertoire holds about 100,000 clones, with approximately 85% as singletons. The sequenced sample was peripheral blood. These receptors were obtained from a man in his fifties or sixties with acute or convalescent COVID-19.

V and J are TRBV5-4 and TRBJ2-5, with TRBD2 matching over 9 bases. After removal of 0 bases from V and 2 bases from J, the junction contained 14 bases not matched to a gene. Germline CDR1 is SGHNT and CDR2 is YYREEE (reference sequence). The CDR3 contains 19 residues. The CDR3 region has the DNA TGTGCCAGCAGCTTGGACCCTAGCGGGACTGTCGGAAGTCAAGAGACCCAGTACTTC. Translation gives CASSLDPSGTVGSQETQYF.

The chain recombines TRBV25-1 with TRBJ2-7, with 9 bases lining up with TRBD2. CDR3 length: 15 residues. V was pared by 1 base and J by 5 bases, with 6 bases of the junction left unmatched. From germline, CDR1 is MGHDK and CDR2 SYGVNS. The CDR3 protein is CASSEFIAGVNEQYF. The CDR3 DNA follows: TGTGCCAGCAGTGAATTTATAGCGGGAGTGAACGAGCAGTACTTC.

The chain couples TRBV3-1 (or the pseudogene TRBV3-2) to TRBJ2-1; 8 bases align to TRBD2. Trimming cost V 3 bases and J 7 bases; bases outside gene matches: 2. Germline V gene data show CDR1 as LGHDT and CDR2 as YNNKEL (reference sequence). The CDR3 is 13 amino acids. CDR3: CASSQGTRNEQFF. CDR3 sequence (DNA): TGTGCCAGCAGCCAGGGGACTAGGAATGAGCAGTTCTTC.

The chain joins TRBV9 to TRBJ1-6, with D possibly matching TRBD1 (6 bases). The CDR3 length is 17 residues. Trimming removed 4 bases from V and 0 bases from J, with 14 bases in between. CDR1 is SGDLS, CDR2 YYNGEE, per germline. Here the CDR3 reads CASSPRGGISYNSPLHF. In DNA, the CDR3 is TGTGCCAGCAGCCCCAGAGGGGGAATCTCCTATAATTCACCCCTCCACTTT.

The chain combines TRBV13 with TRBJ2-7; a weak D match, TRBD1 (6 bases). V was pared by 6 bases and J by 6 bases, with 12 bases between. This CDR3 has 12 residues. Germline loops: CDR1 PRHDT, CDR2 FYEKMQ (reference sequence). DNA of the CDR3: TGTGCCAGCAGACTCGACAGGACCGAGCAGTACTTC. Protein: CASRLDRTEQYF.

This chain joins TRBV2 and TRBJ2-7, with D tentatively TRBD1 (7 bases). The CDR3 totals 14 residues. Germline V CDR1 and CDR2: SNHLY, FYNNEI. V shed 6 bases and J shed 6 bases, with 18 bases lying between them. CDR3: CASRPSGGRSEQYF. Written as DNA, the CDR3 is TGTGCCAGCAGACCCTCAGGGGGGCGAAGCGAGCAGTACTTC.

This chain links TRBV19 with TRBJ1-1; D perhaps matches TRBD1 (6 bases). Germline assignment: CDR1 LNHDA and CDR2 SQIVND (reference sequence). Trimming stripped 5 bases from V and 1 base from J, with 14 bases between. CDR3 length equals 15 residues. The CDR3 is CASSSRQVRNTEAFF. In DNA form, the CDR3 reads TGTGCCAGTAGTTCACGACAGGTCCGGAACACTGAAGCTTTCTTT. Full variable domain (remainder filled in from reference TRBV19 and TRBJ1-1): DGGITQSPKYLFRKEGQNVTLSCEQNLNHDAMYWYRQDPGQGLRLIYYSQIVNDFQKGDIAEGYSVSREKKESFPLTVTSAQKNPTAFYLCASSSRQVRNTEAFFGQGTRLTVV.

This rearrangement joins TRBV9 to TRBJ1-2, with a possible D match to TRBD1 (6 bases). CDR1 SGDLS and CDR2 YYNGEE come from the germline V gene. This CDR3 spans 13 amino acids. V shed 1 base and J shed 8 bases, with 12 bases lying between them. The CDR3: CASSVLGGLGYTF. The CDR3 DNA sequence: TGTGCCAGCAGCGTATTAGGGGGTTTAGGCTACACCTTC. Full variable domain (missing parts from reference TRBV9 and TRBJ1-2): DSGVTQTPKHLITATGQRVTLRCSPRSGDLSVYWYQQSLDQGLQFLIQYYNGEERAKGNILERFSAQQFPDLHSELNLSSLELGDSALYFCASSVLGGLGYTFGSGTRLTVV.

The chain carries TRBV2 and TRBJ1-2; 8 bases are a match to TRBD1. The V and J ends lost 6 bases and 4 bases, in that order; junction bases with no gene match: 7. The CDR3 is 14 residues long. Looked up from germline, CDR1 is SNHLY and CDR2 is FYNNEI. Here the CDR3 DNA reads TGTGCCAGCAGGGAGGACAGGGATGTCTATGGCTACACCTTC. Protein product: CASREDRDVYGYTF.

This chain joins TRBV2 and TRBJ2-1, with TRBD2 matching over 11 bases. The junction had 12 bases not matched to a gene; V was cut back by 6 bases and J by 8 bases. This CDR3 is 16 amino acids long. The germline V gene has CDR1 SNHLY and CDR2 FYNNEI. This CDR3 is CASRDLLAGGFDEQFF. The CDR3 bases are TGTGCCAGCAGGGACCTCCTAGCGGGGGGATTCGATGAGCAGTTCTTC.

The chain couples TRBV4-3 to TRBJ2-1, with D tentatively TRBD1 (5 bases). This CDR3 comprises 15 residues. V was pared by 2 bases and J by 14 bases, with 22 bases between. Germline loops: CDR1 LGHNA, CDR2 YSLEER. The CDR3 spells CASSQYLFRVQGEFF. CDR3 nucleotide sequence: TGCGCCAGCAGCCAATACCTCTTTAGGGTCCAAGGGGAGTTCTTC.

Here the CDR3 reads CASSNIPDSIYGYTF. CDR3 bases: TGTGCCAGCAGCAACATACCCGACAGTATCTATGGCTACACCTTC. The genes are TRBV6-2 or TRBV6-3 and TRBJ1-2; tentatively, D is TRBD1 (5 bases). The CDR3 loop spans 15 amino acids. Trimming cost V 6 bases and J 4 bases, with 18 bases left between them. Germline CDR1 is MNHEY and CDR2 is SVGEGT.

The genes are TRBV5-1 and TRBJ2-7; the D gene is possibly TRBD2 (5 bases). Trimming cost V 0 bases and J 6 bases, with 13 bases left between them. The CDR3 runs to 14 residues. Germline assignment: CDR1 SGHRS and CDR2 YFSETQ. The CDR3 bases are TGCGCCAGCAGCTTGGAGGGAGCTGGGTTCGAGCAGTACTTC. Translating gives CASSLEGAGFEQYF.

The gene calls are TRBV4-3 and TRBJ2-3, with TRBD2 matching 15 bases. The CDR3 totals 18 residues. CDR1 is LGHNA, CDR2 YSLEER, per germline. After removal of 5 bases from V and 1 base from J, the junction contained 7 bases not matched to a gene. The CDR3 nucleotides read TGCGCCAGCAGCAAAGGGACTAGCGGGGGGTCCGGCACAGATACGCAGTATTTT. Amino acids: CASSKGTSGGSGTDTQYF.

This clone was counted a single time. The chain is built from TRBV7-2 and TRBJ1-3, with 7 bases aligning to TRBD1. V dropped 5 bases and J dropped 4; count of bases not matched to a gene: 5. This CDR3 region has 14 residues. Germline V gene lookup returns CDR1 SGHTA and CDR2 FQGNSA. The CDR3, as DNA: TGTGCCAGCAGCGTACAGGGGTGGGGAAACACCATATATTTT. As protein: CASSVQGWGNTIYF. Full variable domain (outside the CDR3, taken from reference TRBV7-2 and TRBJ1-3): GAGVSQSPSNKVTEKGKDVELRCDPISGHTALYWYRQSLGQGLEFLIYFQGNSAPDKSGLPSDRFSAERTGGSVSTLTIQRTQQEDSAVYLCASSVQGWGNTIYFGEGSWLTVV.

The CDR3 spells CSASSARGGRFNEQFF. The CDR3 DNA reads as TGCAGTGCTAGTTCAGCCAGGGGCGGGCGCTTCAATGAGCAGTTCTTC. The chain couples TRBV20-1 to TRBJ2-1; TRBD1 is a possible D gene (6 bases). With 3 bases removed from V and 6 bases from J, the gap between germline ends came to 21 bases. CDR3 length: 16 residues. Per the germline V gene, CDR1 is DFQATT and CDR2 is SNEGSKA (reference sequence).

The rearrangement uses TRBV6-5 and TRBJ2-7, with 9 bases lining up with TRBD1. Germline V CDR1 and CDR2: MNHEY, SVGAGI. The CDR3 has 14 amino acids. V was clipped by 7 bases and J by 0 bases; unmatched bases: 4. CDR3 sequence reads: CASTDRGYSYEQYF. DNA for the CDR3: TGTGCCAGCACCGACAGGGGGTACTCCTACGAGCAGTACTTC.

V is TRBV29-1 and J is TRBJ1-5, with TRBD1 matching over 7 bases. Germline V CDR1 and CDR2: SQVTM, ANQGSEA. The V segment lost 3 bases and the J segment 0 bases; nucleotides outside the gene matches: 11. There are 17 residues in the CDR3. The CDR3 coding sequence is TGCAGCGTTGATTACCAGGGGGTCCTTAATAGCAATCAGCCCCAGCATTTT. Translated: CSVDYQGVLNSNQPQHF. The entire variable domain, with the rest obtained from reference TRBV29-1 and TRBJ1-5, is as follows: SAVISQKPSRDICQRGTSLTIQCQVDSQVTMMFWYRQQPGQSLTLIATANQGSEATYESGFVIDKFPISRPNLTFSTLTVSNMSPEDSSIYLCSVDYQGVLNSNQPQHFGDGTRLSIL.

The CDR3 DNA reads TGTGCCAGCAGTCACCGGGACAGGGGGACAGATAGCAATCAGCCCCAGCATTTT. It codes for CASSHRDRGTDSNQPQHF. The chain joins TRBV5-5 to TRBJ1-5; 11 positions agree with TRBD1. The CDR3 is 18 amino acids. V shed 5 bases, J shed 0 bases, and the junction held 10 bases outside the gene matches. CDR1 and CDR2 from the germline V gene are SGHKS and YYEKEE (reference sequence). Together with reference TRBV5-5 and TRBJ1-5, the CDR3 gives the full variable domain: DAGVTQSPTHLIKTRGQQVTLRCSPISGHKSVSWYQQVLGQGPQFIFQYYEKEERGRGNFPDRFSARQFPNYSSELNVNALLLGDSALYLCASSHRDRGTDSNQPQHFGDGTRLSIL.

The genes are TRBV10-3 and TRBJ1-4, with unresolved D. The germline CDR1 and CDR2 sequences are ENHRY and SYGVKD. The length of the CDR3 is 16 residues. V lost 8 bases and J lost 0, with 16 bases in between. CDR3 sequence: CAISAGGFATNEKLFF. CDR3 coding DNA: TGTGCCATCTCTGCCGGAGGATTTGCAACTAATGAAAAACTGTTTTTT.

The table lists this clone with many counts. The J gene is TRBJ2-2, the V gene TRBV5-6, with TRBD1 identical over 9 bases. CDR3 size: 17 residues. Germline V gives CDR1 SGHDT, CDR2 YYEEEE. V lost 4 bases, J lost 6 bases, and 13 bases stayed unmatched. The CDR3 DNA sequence: TGTGCCAGCAGCCCAGCCGGTGGGACAGGGATAGCCGGGGAGCTGTTTTTT. Translation: CASSPAGGTGIAGELFF.